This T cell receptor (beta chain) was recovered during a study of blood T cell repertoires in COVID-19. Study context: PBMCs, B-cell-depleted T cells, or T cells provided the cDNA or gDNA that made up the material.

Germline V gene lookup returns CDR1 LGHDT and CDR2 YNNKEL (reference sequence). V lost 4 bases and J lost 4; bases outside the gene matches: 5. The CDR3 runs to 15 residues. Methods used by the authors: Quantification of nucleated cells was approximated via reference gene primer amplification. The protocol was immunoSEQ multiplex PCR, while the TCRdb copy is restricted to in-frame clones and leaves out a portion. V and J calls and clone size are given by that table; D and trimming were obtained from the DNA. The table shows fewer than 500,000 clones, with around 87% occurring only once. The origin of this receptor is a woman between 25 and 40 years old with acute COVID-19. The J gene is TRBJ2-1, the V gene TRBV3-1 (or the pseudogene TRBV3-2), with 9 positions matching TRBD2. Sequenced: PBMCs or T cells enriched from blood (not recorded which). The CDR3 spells CASSLAGAKYNEQFF. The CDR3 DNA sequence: TGTGCCAGCAGCCTAGCGGGGGCGAAATACAATGAGCAGTTCTTC.